This TCR beta chain was observed in a study of OX40 agonist ivuxolimab in advanced cancers. Across the study: Patients with prior anti-PD-1, anti-PD-L1 or anti-CTLA-4 therapy were eligible; less than 50% had some. Partial responses occurred in Three dose-escalation patients, one with hepatocellular carcinoma and two with cutaneous melanoma.

This clone was seen just once. What it binds is not known. The protocol was immunoSEQ multiplex PCR, while the TCRdb copy is restricted to in-frame clones and leaves out a portion. Of approximately 50,000 clones detected, around nine tenths appear once; the ten largest clones hold 0.77%. Whole-study results and caveats: Within 6 weeks, CD4+ and CD8+ blood T cells expanded clonally at 0.1 to 3.0 mg/kg.

This sequence originates from an adult with an advanced solid tumor such as melanoma, head and neck, liver or kidney cancer. Here the sequenced sample was CD4+ or CD8+ T cells sorted from blood, taken in a trial of the OX40 agonist ivuxolimab.

Here the CDR3 reads CASTKGDRYQETQYF. As DNA, the CDR3 is TGCGCCAGCACCAAAGGGGACAGGTATCAAGAGACCCAGTACTTC. The rearrangement joins TRBV23-1 to TRBJ2-5; 8 positions agree with TRBD1. TRBV23-1 is identified as an open reading frame with a role that is uncertain. The CDR3 covers 15 residues. V lost 7 bases and J lost 2; bases outside the gene matches: 9.